The present T cell receptor (beta chain) was sequenced within a study of cytotoxic CD8 clonotypes in ibrutinib-treated CLL. Overall study findings and caveats: T-cell clonality at baseline went above that of age-matched healthy donors and rose and fell with circulating CD8+ T-cell counts.

The CDR3 consists of 14 residues. The V and J ends lost 4 bases and 0 bases respectively, with 8 bases between them. Germline CDR1 reads SGHTS; CDR2 reads YDEGEE. Regarding this clone: Antigen: not known.

Method: immunoSEQ multiplex PCR; TCRdb's copy keeps in-frame clones and lacks some. The sample lists over 250,000 clones, approximately 76% occurring once. The V and J genes are TRBV5-8 and TRBJ1-3; D unresolved. This TCR derives from a human donor with chronic lymphocytic leukemia. Sample: PBMCs, taken at disease progression, from a patient treated with ibrutinib. CDR3 sequence reads: CASSTPPSGNTIYF. CDR3 coding DNA: TGTGCCAGCAGCACTCCGCCCTCTGGAAACACCATATATTTT.